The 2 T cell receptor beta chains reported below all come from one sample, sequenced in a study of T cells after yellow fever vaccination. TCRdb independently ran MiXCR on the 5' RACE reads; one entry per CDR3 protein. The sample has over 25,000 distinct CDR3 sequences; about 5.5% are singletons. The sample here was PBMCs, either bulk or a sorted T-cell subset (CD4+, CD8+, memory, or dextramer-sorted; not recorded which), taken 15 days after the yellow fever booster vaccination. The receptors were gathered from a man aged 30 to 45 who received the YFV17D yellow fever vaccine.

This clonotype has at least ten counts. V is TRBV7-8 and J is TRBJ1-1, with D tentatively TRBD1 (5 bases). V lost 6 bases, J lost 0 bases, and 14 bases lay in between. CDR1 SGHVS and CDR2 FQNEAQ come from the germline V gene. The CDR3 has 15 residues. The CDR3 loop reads CASRDRRGMNTEAFF. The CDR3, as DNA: TGTGCCAGCAGGGACCGAAGGGGCATGAACACTGAAGCTTTCTTT.

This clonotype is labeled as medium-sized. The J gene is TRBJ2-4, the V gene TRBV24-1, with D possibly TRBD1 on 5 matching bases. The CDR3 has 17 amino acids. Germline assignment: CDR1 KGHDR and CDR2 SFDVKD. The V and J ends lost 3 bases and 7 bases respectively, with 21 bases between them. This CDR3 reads CATSDPGVGQGINIQYF. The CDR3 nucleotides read TGTGCCACCAGTGATCCCGGAGTCGGGCAGGGTATTAACATTCAGTACTTC.